These T cell receptor beta chains were read from a single sample in a study of shared clonotypes between healthy human individuals. TCRdb's table, derived via immunoSEQ multiplex PCR, lists solely in-frame clones and lacks some. The sample shows around 510,000 clones, around 95% of them seen only once. Sample: naive CD4+ T cells sorted from blood. These receptors were obtained from a woman between 25 and 40 years old in good health. Both conserved end residues are part of each CDR3. D genes are given only for firm matches. For some rows the clone size is stated as once, few or many, or as a class when expanded; others skip it.

j_gene | v_gene | abundance | d_gene | CDR3nt | CDR3aa
TRBJ2-7 | TRBV20-1 | once | TRBD2 | TGCAGTGCTAGAGTCAGGACTAGCGGGAAGTTC | CSARVRTSGKF
TRBJ1-6 | TRBV2 | . | . | TGTGCCAGCAGTGACCGAGACGGGAATTCACCCCTCCACTTT | CASSDRDGNSPLHF
TRBJ2-1 | TRBV7-2 | . | . | TGTGCCAGCAGACGGATGTCCTATGAGCAGTTCTTC | CASRRMSYEQFF
TRBJ2-5 | TRBV2 | . | TRBD2 | TGTGCCAGCAGTTTATACCCGGGACTAGCTAACCCGACCCAGTACTTC | CASSLYPGLANPTQYF
TRBJ1-3 | TRBV11-2 | . | TRBD1 | TGTGCCAGCAGCCTTACAGGGGCCGGATCATCGATATATTTT | CASSLTGAGSSIYF
TRBJ1-1 | TRBV6-6 | . | . | TGTGCCAGCAGTTACTTACCACAGGACTCGAACACTGAAGCTTTCTTT | CASSYLPQDSNTEAFF
TRBJ2-5 | TRBV27 | . | TRBD2 | TGTGCCAGCTCCAGCCGGACTAGCGGGATTTGGGAGACCCAGTACTTC | CASSSRTSGIWETQYF
TRBJ1-3 | TRBV4-1 | . | . | TGCGCCAGCAGCCTTGAAGGTGAAGGAGACACCATATATTTT | CASSLEGEGDTIYF
TRBJ1-6 | TRBV6-5 | . | TRBD1 | TGTGCCAGCAGGGGGACAGGGAACAATTCACCCCTCCACTTT | CASRGTGNNSPLHF
TRBJ2-2 | TRBV4-1 | . | . | TGCGCCAGCAGCCAGCGGGGACAACCGAACACCGGGGAGCTGTTTTTT | CASSQRGQPNTGELFF
TRBJ2-2 | TRBV7-9 | once | TRBD2 | TGTGCCAGCAGCTTAGGCCTTCTAGCGGGAAGTACCGGGGAGCTGTTTTTT | CASSLGLLAGSTGELFF
TRBJ1-1 | TRBV29-1 | . | . | TGCAGCGTTGTTATAGGGGCCGGGAACACTGAAGCTTTCTTT | CSVVIGAGNTEAFF
TRBJ2-2 | TRBV5-6 | . | . | TGTGCCAGCAGCCCGAGGGGTCGCGTCACCGGGGAGCTGTTTTTT | CASSPRGRVTGELFF
TRBJ1-1 | TRBV10-3 | . | TRBD1 | TGTGCCGCAGGCGGGCAGGGGGGCACGGGAGCTTTCTTT | CAAGGQGGTGAFF
TRBJ2-3 | TRBV7-6 | . | . | TGTGCCAGCAGCCCCCTCGGGGGTCATTCCACAGATACGCAGTATTTT | CASSPLGGHSTDTQYF
TRBJ2-3 | TRBV19 | . | TRBD2 | TGTGCCAGTAGTATCCCGACTAGCGGGAGACGGAAAGATACGCAGTATTTT | CASSIPTSGRRKDTQYF
TRBJ2-6 | TRBV5-1 | . | . | TGCGCCAGCACCCCGGTCGCGGGGCCTGGGGCCAACGTCCTGACTTTC | CASTPVAGPGANVLTF
TRBJ1-5 | TRBV10-1 | . | . | TGCGCCAGCAGTGAGCCAAAAAAGCTCGCTCAAGATAGCAATCAGCCCCAGCATTTT | CASSEPKKLAQDSNQPQHF
TRBJ2-7 | TRBV5-1 | once | . | TGCGCCAGCCGATCCGGGAACCCACCTTATGAGCAGTACTTC | CASRSGNPPYEQYF
TRBJ2-7 | TRBV27 | . | . | TGTGCCAGCAGCCGGACGTCCAGTTCCTACGAGCAGTACTTC | CASSRTSSSYEQYF
TRBJ2-3 | TRBV2 | . | . | TGTGCCAGCAGTGTGTTCGCACAAACAGATACGCAGTATTTT | CASSVFAQTDTQYF
TRBJ2-7 | TRBV4-1 | . | TRBD2 | TGCGCCAGCAGCCAAGAAACGAGACTAGCGGGCGTCGCCTACGAGCAGTACTTC | CASSQETRLAGVAYEQYF
TRBJ1-1 | TRBV5-1 | . | . | TGCGCCAGCAGCTTCACAGGGATAGGTACTGAAGCTTTCTTT | CASSFTGIGTEAFF
TRBJ1-5 | TRBV19 | . | . | TGTGCCAGTACCATCCCCGGCGGAATTGGCAATCAGCCCCAGCATTTT | CASTIPGGIGNQPQHF
TRBJ1-1 | TRBV27 | . | TRBD1 | TGTGCCAGCAGTTTTGGGACAGGGGGTCTGCGCACTGAAGCTTTCTTT | CASSFGTGGLRTEAFF
TRBJ2-1 | TRBV27 | once | . | TGTGCCAGCAGTCCAACTACAAGCTCCTACAATGAGCAGTTCTTC | CASSPTTSSYNEQFF
TRBJ1-2 | TRBV28 | . | . | TGTGCCAGCACCGGACCCCTCGGTGGCTACACCTTC | CASTGPLGGYTF
TRBJ2-7 | TRBV6-1 | . | TRBD2 | TGTGCCAGCAGTTGGGAGCGGGAACGCGGATACGAGCAGTACTTC | CASSWERERGYEQYF
TRBJ1-2 | TRBV10-3 | . | TRBD1 | TGTGCCATCAGTGAGCCGACCGGGACAGGGGAAGGCTACACCTTC | CAISEPTGTGEGYTF
TRBJ2-3 | TRBV5-1 | . | . | TGCGCCAGCAGCTTGAGCTCTGGGTACCGCACAGATACGCAGTATTTT | CASSLSSGYRTDTQYF
TRBJ2-7 | TRBV27 | . | . | TGTGCCAGCAGTTTACGACGGGAAGGCTACGAGCAGTACTTC | CASSLRREGYEQYF
TRBJ2-7 | TRBV5-4 | . | . | TGTGCCAGCAGCTCACGTACCGGGAAGGGGGAGCAGTACTTC | CASSSRTGKGEQYF
TRBJ2-4 | TRBV15 | once | . | TGTGCCACCAGCAGGGGGGGTTCGGCCAAAAACATTCAGTACTTC | CATSRGGSAKNIQYF